What follows describes a single T cell receptor beta chain. Its matching antigen is unknown. These data come from a study of human CD8 memory T cell subsets. Findings and caveats of the study: Stem-like memory and precursor exhausted T cells, unlike effector memory cells, were similarly highly diverse. Estimation with Chao1 suggested higher diversity among stem-like memory T cells relative to precursor exhausted T cells.

Sequencing libraries of TCR beta were made by UMI-labeled 5' RACE. TCRdb re-called the 5' RACE reads and gives one entry per CDR3 protein, without DNA. The repertoire shows more than 6,000 distinct CDR3 sequences; the top ten hold about 20%. TPEX denoted exhausted-like, CCR7+ PD-1+ TIGIT+ early memory CD8+ T cells. The PBMC were obtained by density gradient separation from buffy coats of healthy donors. For every subset, the RNA was derived from duplicate vials of about 150,000 sorted CD8+ T cells. Germline assignment: CDR1 SGHRS and CDR2 YFSETQ. CDR3 length: 15 amino acids. V gene TRBV5-1 combines with J gene TRBJ2-7; lacking DNA, the TRBD1 call made by TCRdb goes unchecked. This TCR was sampled from a human donor in good health. The sequencing input was CD8+ T cells from PBMCs. The CDR3 reads CASSLGQGANYEQYF.